Each of the 27 T cell receptor beta chains below was sequenced from the same sample in a study of regulatory T cells in long-lasting Graves disease. Relying on iRepertoire HTBI primers and Arm-PCR of CDR3 regions, the team built TCR beta libraries. In TCRdb, the multiplex PCR reads were re-called with MiXCR into one record per CDR3 protein. The sample consists of a few hundred thousand distinct CDR3 sequences, 20% to 25% of them appearing once. Sample time point: persistent/refractory GD, antithyroid drugs over 5 years with positive TRAb. There was RNA extracted from PBMCs, and the TCR library was made from it. Sequences were derived from peripheral blood mononuclear cells (PBMCs), sampled when the disease was refractory, from a patient treated with antithyroid drugs. The receptors were sampled from a female donor with Graves disease.

This clonotype occurred many times. The rearrangement links TRBV28 to TRBJ2-4; the match to TRBD1 covers 9 bases. The CDR3 covers 20 residues. Germline lookup yields CDR1 MDHEN and CDR2 SYDVKM. The ends lost 6 bases at V and 6 bases at J; junction bases unmatched: 24. The CDR3 loop is CASSPLRTLRDRELGNIQYF. The CDR3 DNA sequence: TGTGCCAGCAGCCCCTTACGGACCCTCCGGGACAGGGAATTAGGAAACATTCAGTACTTC.

The sample holds a few counts of this clonotype. The chain has TRBV28 and TRBJ2-7, with D unclear. This CDR3 is 14 amino acids long. Trimming removed 4 bases from V and 4 bases from J, with 14 bases in between. In germline, CDR1 is MDHEN, CDR2 SYDVKM. CDR3 residues: CASSWVRGPYEQYF. Written as DNA, the CDR3 is TGTGCCAGCAGTTGGGTGAGAGGACCGTACGAGCAGTACTTC.

This clonotype was observed a few times. The V call is TRBV19, the J call TRBJ1-5; D ambiguous. The CDR3 runs 14 residues. Germline V gives CDR1 LNHDA, CDR2 SQIVND (reference sequence). Trimming stripped 6 bases from V and 0 bases from J, with 9 bases between. The CDR3 loop reads CASRSVTSNQPQHF. CDR3 sequence (DNA): TGTGCCAGTAGGAGTGTCACTAGCAATCAGCCCCAGCATTTT.

Many counts were recorded for this clonotype. CDR3 in amino acids: CASSWTSGTGELFF. The CDR3 DNA is TGTGCCAGCTCCTGGACTAGCGGGACCGGGGAGCTGTTTTTT. This chain joins TRBV12-3 or TRBV12-4 and TRBJ2-2; 11 nucleotides match TRBD2. The CDR3 contains 14 residues. The junction had 4 bases not matched to a gene; V was cut back by 8 bases and J by 5 bases.

The V call is TRBV19, the J call TRBJ2-1, with D possibly matching TRBD2 (7 bases). The germline V and J ends were trimmed by 5 bases and 4 bases, with 21 bases remaining between them. The CDR3 runs 17 residues. Per germline, CDR1 LNHDA and CDR2 SQIVND (reference sequence). The CDR3 protein is CASSPRGGVYPYNEQFF. Written as DNA, the CDR3 is TGTGCCAGTAGTCCCCGAGGGGGGGTATACCCTTACAATGAGCAGTTCTTC.

This clonotype has a handful of counts. The rearrangement uses TRBV7-6 and TRBJ1-1; D gene unclear. The CDR3 is made up of 15 amino acids. Germline lookup yields CDR1 SGHVS and CDR2 FNYEAQ. Trimming left V 0 bases short and J 1 base short, with 9 bases between. CDR3 sequence: CASSLARWENTEAFF. As DNA, the CDR3 is TGTGCCAGCAGCTTAGCGCGGTGGGAGAACACTGAAGCTTTCTTT.

This clonotype has at least ten counts. This sequence joins TRBV28 and TRBJ2-7; D not resolved. With 1 base removed from V and 6 bases from J, the gap between germline ends came to 7 bases. The germline V gene has CDR1 MDHEN and CDR2 SYDVKM. This CDR3 is built from 12 residues. As DNA, the CDR3 is TGTGCCAGCAGTTTATTCCGGAGCGAGCAGTACTTC. Translated: CASSLFRSEQYF.

This clonotype was observed many times. The chain joins TRBV28 to TRBJ1-6; a weak D match, TRBD1 (6 bases). V dropped 7 bases and J dropped 9 bases, with 25 bases sitting between them. This CDR3 has 17 residues. Germline CDR1 and CDR2: MDHEN and SYDVKM. The CDR3 loop is CASTLTGGASWSSPLHF. The CDR3 bases are TGTGCCAGCACCCTAACCGGGGGGGCCTCATGGAGTTCACCCCTCCACTTT.

This chain uses TRBV7-2 with TRBJ1-6, with D unresolved. The V end was cut by 5 bases, the J end by 0 bases, with 17 bases between. Germline V gene sequence: CDR1 SGHTA, CDR2 FQGNSA. This CDR3 spans 18 amino acids. CDR3 region: CASSPILVGSSYNSPLHF. In nucleotides, the CDR3 is TGTGCCAGCAGCCCGATACTGGTCGGGAGCTCCTATAATTCACCCCTCCACTTT.

This clonotype was seen many times. The chain has TRBV12-3 or TRBV12-4 and TRBJ2-7; unclear D gene. This CDR3 comprises 14 residues. Trimming removed 10 bases at V and 0 bases at J, with 16 bases between. CDR3 nucleotide sequence: TGTGCCACGAGACGGTCTGGCAGCTCCTACGAGCAGTACTTC. It is translated as CATRRSGSSYEQYF.

This rearrangement joins TRBV24-1 to TRBJ2-1; 8 nucleotides agree with TRBD2. The CDR3 length is 15 residues. The V segment lost 9 bases and the J segment 4 bases; nucleotides outside the gene matches: 10. From germline, CDR1 is KGHDR and CDR2 SFDVKD. The CDR3 is CATGEAGVGYNEQFF. The CDR3 DNA is TGTGCCACCGGAGAAGCGGGAGTAGGATACAATGAGCAGTTCTTC.

This CDR3 is CASSSLGGSSRETQYF. Here the CDR3 DNA reads TGTGCCAGCAGTTCCCTGGGCGGGAGCTCGAGGGAGACCCAGTACTTC. The V gene is TRBV6-5, the J gene TRBJ2-5, with 7 bases identical to TRBD2. J was trimmed by 5 bases and V by 4 bases; bases with no gene match: 13. Per the germline V gene, CDR1 is MNHEY and CDR2 is SVGAGI. This CDR3 comprises 16 residues.

Many counts were recorded for this clonotype. The germline gene is not matched at one end of the junction; a read error may be the cause. V gene TRBV20-1 combines with J gene TRBJ1-2; a weak D match, TRBD1 (5 bases). The length of the CDR3 is 13 residues. Germline V lookup: CDR1 DFQATT, CDR2 SNEGSKA (reference sequence). CDR3 amino acids: CSARETGVWGYTF. CDR3 nucleotides: TGCAGTGCCAGAGAGACGGGGGTGTGGGGCTACACCTTC.

This clonotype was seen at least ten times. The V call is TRBV28, the J call TRBJ1-3, with D maybe TRBD1 (5 bases). The CDR3 sequence is 17 residues long. Germline CDR1 and CDR2: MDHEN and SYDVKM. V dropped 3 bases and J dropped 0 bases, with 15 bases sitting between them. The CDR3 bases are TGTGCCAGCAGTTTGGCCCCGGGGGTGAGCTCTGGAAACACCATATATTTT. This translates into CASSLAPGVSSGNTIYF.

This clonotype has only a few counts. The rearrangement uses TRBV9 and TRBJ2-7; 14 bases are shared with TRBD2. Trimming removed 3 bases from V and 3 bases from J; junction bases left unmatched: 2. The germline gives CDR1 SGDLS, CDR2 YYNGEE. The CDR3 consists of 15 residues. The CDR3 DNA sequence: TGTGCCAGCAGCGGGGGACTAGCGGGGGACTACGAGCAGTACTTC. This codes for CASSGGLAGDYEQYF.

Concerning this clonotype itself: A much larger clone lies a single base off, so this may be a read error. This chain uses TRBV3-1 with TRBJ1-6, with D tentatively TRBD1 (5 bases). Per germline, CDR1 LGHDT and CDR2 YNNKEL (reference sequence). V was clipped by 2 bases and J by 0 bases, with 11 bases between them. There are 17 residues in the CDR3. This CDR3 is CASSQRGPFSYNSPLHF. As DNA, the CDR3 is TGTGCCAGCAGCCAACGGGGACCATTCTCCTATAATTCACCCCTCCACTTT.

This clonotype has more than one count but fewer than ten. The V and J genes are TRBV29-1 and TRBJ2-3; 7 positions match TRBD1. The CDR3 totals 16 residues. Per germline, CDR1 SQVTM and CDR2 ANQGSEA. The V and J ends lost 3 bases and 3 bases, in that order; junction bases with no gene match: 12. CDR3 DNA sequence: TGCAGCGTTGAGGGGACGCAGGGGGTAGGGACAGATACGCAGTATTTT. Amino acids: CSVEGTQGVGTDTQYF.

This clonotype was seen once. The chain recombines TRBV2 with TRBJ1-2; 8 bases align to TRBD1. The germline V gene has CDR1 SNHLY and CDR2 FYNNEI. The trim removed 6 bases at V and 7 bases at J, leaving 7 bases unmatched. The CDR3 is made up of 13 amino acids. The CDR3 bases are TGTGCCAGCAGGGTGGACAGGGATGTTGGCTACACCTTC. As protein: CASRVDRDVGYTF. Full variable domain (remainder filled in from reference TRBV2 and TRBJ1-2): EPEVTQTPSHQVTQMGQEVILRCVPISNHLYFYWYRQILGQKVEFLVSFYNNEISEKSEIFDDQFSVERPDGSNFTLKIRSTKLEDSAMYFCASRVDRDVGYTFGSGTRLTVV.

In its sample, this clonotype was seen a few times. This chain links TRBV19 with TRBJ2-7, with D uncertain. Trimming removed 5 bases from V and 4 bases from J, with 15 bases in between. From germline, CDR1 is LNHDA and CDR2 SQIVND (reference sequence). The CDR3 contains 14 residues. This CDR3 reads CASSGGLVGYEQYF. CDR3 coding DNA: TGTGCCAGTAGTGGTGGGCTAGTCGGGTACGAGCAGTACTTC.

The chain joins TRBV4-1 to TRBJ1-2; D is uncertain. CDR3 length: 16 amino acids. Germline CDR1 is MGHRA and CDR2 is YSYEKL. The V and J ends lost 3 bases and 3 bases respectively, with 17 bases between them. In DNA, the CDR3 is TGCGCCAGCAGCCATTCCGACCGGAATTTTTACTATGGCTACACCTTC. Protein sequence: CASSHSDRNFYYGYTF.

The J gene is TRBJ1-5, the V gene TRBV29-1, with 8 nucleotides matching TRBD1. CDR3 length: 13 residues. V lost 5 bases, J lost 7 bases, and 7 bases stayed unmatched. In germline, CDR1 is SQVTM, CDR2 ANQGSEA. Here the CDR3 reads CSVCQGAQQPQHF. CDR3 DNA sequence: TGCAGCGTTTGCCAGGGGGCTCAGCAGCCCCAGCATTTT.

This clonotype was seen at least ten times. The chain joins TRBV19 to TRBJ2-5, with 10 bases aligning to TRBD2. There are 15 residues in the CDR3. Germline CDR1 is LNHDA and CDR2 is SQIVND (reference sequence). The J segment lost 3 bases and the V segment lost 6 bases, leaving 7 bases of the junction unmatched. The CDR3 loop reads CASRDIGLAEETQYF. The DNA for the CDR3 is TGTGCCAGTAGGGATATCGGACTAGCGGAAGAGACCCAGTACTTC. Full variable domain (outside the CDR3, taken from reference TRBV19 and TRBJ2-5): DGGITQSPKYLFRKEGQNVTLSCEQNLNHDAMYWYRQDPGQGLRLIYYSQIVNDFQKGDIAEGYSVSREKKESFPLTVTSAQKNPTAFYLCASRDIGLAEETQYFGPGTRLLVL.

There are a few counts of this clonotype. CDR3 nucleotide sequence: TGTGCCAGCAGCGTAGAGGACGGGAATTGGTGGGGAGGCTACACCTTC. Translated, it gives CASSVEDGNWWGGYTF. The chain couples TRBV9 to TRBJ1-2; D gene ambiguous. This CDR3 region has 16 residues. V gave up 0 bases and J gave up 8 bases, with 20 bases separating them. The germline V gene encodes CDR1 SGDLS and CDR2 YYNGEE. Supplemented by reference TRBV9 and TRBJ1-2, the full variable domain reads DSGVTQTPKHLITATGQRVTLRCSPRSGDLSVYWYQQSLDQGLQFLIQYYNGEERAKGNILERFSAQQFPDLHSELNLSSLELGDSALYFCASSVEDGNWWGGYTFGSGTRLTVV.

This clonotype turned up a few times. The CDR3 DNA is TGCAGTGCTAGAGAGAAGGGGGCTTGGGAAAAACTGTTTTTT. Its translation is CSAREKGAWEKLFF. The rearrangement links TRBV20-1 to TRBJ1-4; 7 positions agree with TRBD1. This CDR3 is 14 amino acids long. Germline V gene data show CDR1 as DFQATT and CDR2 as SNEGSKA (reference sequence). The V gene end was trimmed by 0 bases and the J gene end by 8 bases; junction bases not matched to a gene: 6.

Worth noting for this clonotype: A much more abundant neighbour one base away suggests this may be a read error. The CDR3 region has the DNA TGTGCCAGCAGCTTAGCAGGGGTCCTCGGCAGGGAGCTGTTTTTT. Amino acids: CASSLAGVLGRELFF. The gene calls are TRBV7-2 and TRBJ2-2, with D perhaps TRBD1 (5 bases). CDR3 length: 15 residues. V was shortened by 0 bases and J by 9 bases, with 14 bases between the two germline ends. Germline-derived CDR1 and CDR2 are SGHTA and FQGNSA.

This clonotype was seen many times. The chain recombines TRBV7-9 with TRBJ1-2, with D unresolved. V shed 6 bases and J shed 12 bases, with 26 bases lying between them. The CDR3 extends over 15 amino acids. Germline V gene data show CDR1 as SEHNR and CDR2 as FQNEAQ (reference sequence). CDR3 bases: TGTGCCAGCAGTTCCAGTTACGGGAGTACAATAAAAAACACCTTC. Its translation: CASSSSYGSTIKNTF. Supplemented by reference TRBV7-9 and TRBJ1-2, the full variable domain reads DTGVSQNPRHKITKRGQNVTFRCDPISEHNRLYWYRQTLGQGPEFLTYFQNEAQLEKSRLLSDRFSAERPKGSFSTLEIQRTEQGDSAMYLCASSSSYGSTIKNTFGSGTRLTVV.

This clonotype has only a few counts. The rearrangement uses TRBV7-2 and TRBJ2-2; maybe TRBD2 (5 bases). Trimming removed 5 bases at V and 0 bases at J, with 13 bases between. The germline gives CDR1 SGHTA, CDR2 FQGNSA. The CDR3 runs to 16 residues. CDR3 in DNA: TGTGCCAGCAGCCGCGGAATAGCGACGAACACCGGGGAGCTGTTTTTT. This encodes CASSRGIATNTGELFF.